This TCR beta chain was sequenced during a study of blood T cell repertoires in COVID-19. Trimming left V 5 bases short and J 5 bases short, with 6 bases between. CDR1 MNHEY and CDR2 SVGEGT come from the germline V gene. The CDR3 has 11 amino acids. Sequenced by immunoSEQ multiplex PCR; TCRdb stores in-frame clones only, minus some. The sample holds over 150,000 clones; 84% are singletons and the top ten take about 7%. This rearrangement joins TRBV6-2 or TRBV6-3 to TRBJ1-1; D is ambiguous. Sequencing used peripheral blood. The sequence was obtained from a human donor in a cohort sampled during active COVID-19. The CDR3 nucleotides read TGTGCCAGCAGTGTCGGGACTGAAGCTTTCTTT. Its translation: CASSVGTEAFF.